This TCR beta chain was observed in a study of cytomegalovirus exposure and HLA in healthy donors. Background on the study: From HLA-typed donors, an early data release held roughly 89 million unique TCRs. Study observations and caveats: In terms of immune exposure information, only CMV serostatus was available. In a later analysis, HLA-associated beta chains showed higher expansion and lower generation probabilities than comparable chains.

With regard to this clone: Its antigen is as yet unknown.

Vbeta (60) and Jbeta (13) primers were used in the PCR. Repertoires were generated with immunoSEQ multiplex PCR, while TCRdb's copy carries only in-frame clones and drops some. This table holds about 170,000 clones, more than 70% found once. Sequencing input: PBMCs. The receptor comes from a girl aged 5-17 years in good health and CMV-seronegative.

The CDR3 bases are TGCGCCAGCAGCCGCGAACAGGGGGAGCAGTTCTTC. Translation gives CASSREQGEQFF. The genes are TRBV4-1 and TRBJ2-1; TRBD1 matches 7 bases. CDR3 length: 12 residues. With V trimmed by 4 bases and J by 10 bases, 4 bases remained unmatched. CDR1 and CDR2 (germline): MGHRA, YSYEKL.